This T cell receptor (beta chain) was obtained from a study of cytomegalovirus exposure and HLA in healthy donors. Study results and limitations: A later analysis appeared to link common viral pathogens to several of the most significant clusters. In a later analysis, the majority of CMV-associated beta chains seemingly showed HLA restriction. TCR beta sequences reportedly predicted the HLA-A and HLA-B alleles of most subjects accurately.

About this clone itself: Its cognate antigen is unknown. Other nucleotide sequences in the sample specify the same CDR3.

PCR employed 60 Vbeta and 13 Jbeta primers. The assay was immunoSEQ multiplex PCR, and TCRdb's table has in-frame clones only and misses some. The data hold over 150,000 clones, with 80% to 90% observed a single time. This CDR3 region has 13 residues. V gave up 5 bases and J gave up 8 bases; unmatched junction bases: 7. The germline V gene encodes CDR1 ENHRY and CDR2 SYGVKD. This TCR was sampled from a girl aged 2-10 years in good health and CMV-seropositive. The sequencing sample was made of PBMCs. This chain connects TRBV10-3 to TRBJ2-3; 7 bases are a match to TRBD1. The CDR3 loop reads CAISRRDSPTQYF. For the CDR3, the DNA is TGTGCCATCAGTCGACGGGACAGTCCTACGCAGTATTTT.